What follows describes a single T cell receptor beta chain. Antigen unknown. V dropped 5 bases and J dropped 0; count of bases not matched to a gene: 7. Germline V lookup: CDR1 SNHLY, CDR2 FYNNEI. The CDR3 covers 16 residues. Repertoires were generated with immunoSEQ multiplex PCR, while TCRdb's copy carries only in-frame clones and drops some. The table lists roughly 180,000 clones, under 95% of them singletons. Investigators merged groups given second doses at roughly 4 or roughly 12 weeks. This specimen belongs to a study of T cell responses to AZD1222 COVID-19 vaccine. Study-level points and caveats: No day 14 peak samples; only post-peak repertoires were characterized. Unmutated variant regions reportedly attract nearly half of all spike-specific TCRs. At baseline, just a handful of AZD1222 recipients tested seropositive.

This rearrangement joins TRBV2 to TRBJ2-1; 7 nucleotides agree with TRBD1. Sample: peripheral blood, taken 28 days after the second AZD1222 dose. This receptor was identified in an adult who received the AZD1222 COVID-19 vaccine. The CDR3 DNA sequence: TGTGCCAGCAGTTTGACAGGGCTGAGCTCCTACAATGAGCAGTTCTTC. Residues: CASSLTGLSSYNEQFF.